The 20 T cell receptor beta chains below come from one sample, sequenced in a study of cytomegalovirus exposure and HLA in healthy donors. The primer mix had 60 Vbeta and 13 Jbeta primers. Some clones are missing from TCRdb's copy, which holds only in-frame ones; the method was immunoSEQ multiplex PCR. The table records about 120,000 clones, roughly three quarters of them present only once. Sequences were obtained from PBMCs. The source of these receptors is a man under 40 in good health and CMV-seropositive.

The J gene is TRBJ2-3, the V gene TRBV7-2; D uncertain. Germline V CDR1 and CDR2: SGHTA, FQGNSA. The CDR3 covers 12 residues. Deletions cut 3 bases from V and 6 bases from J, with 7 bases between. CDR3 sequence (DNA): TGTGCCAGCAGCTTTAGTCTGGATACGCAGTATTTT. It encodes CASSFSLDTQYF.

The chain combines TRBV7-2 with TRBJ1-2, with D hard to call. CDR1 and CDR2 from the germline V gene are SGHTA and FQGNSA. The CDR3 runs 14 residues. Between the trimmed V and J ends, which lost 0 bases and 5 bases, there was a span of 10 bases. Written as DNA, the CDR3 is TGTGCCAGCAGCTTAGCGCAGTTTTCGTATGGCTACACCTTC. Amino acids: CASSLAQFSYGYTF.

The rearrangement uses TRBV6-1 and TRBJ1-2; D gene unclear. V lost 1 base and J lost 8, with 17 bases in between. Germline CDR1 reads MNHNS; CDR2 reads SASEGT. The CDR3 covers 15 residues. CDR3 sequence reads: CASSEEERVARGYTF. CDR3 in DNA: TGTGCCAGCAGTGAAGAAGAGAGGGTGGCACGAGGCTACACCTTC.

The chain employs TRBV5-1 and TRBJ2-2, with D unclear. This CDR3 comprises 15 residues. Germline CDR1 is SGHRS and CDR2 is YFSETQ. The germline V and J ends were trimmed by 0 bases and 3 bases, with 9 bases remaining between them. The CDR3 region has the DNA TGCGCCAGCAGCTTGGACTCTACCTACACCGGGGAGCTGTTTTTT. Its protein is CASSLDSTYTGELFF.

The chain combines TRBV27 with TRBJ2-7; D is unclear. The CDR3 has 13 amino acids. V dropped 2 bases and J dropped 3 bases, with 8 bases sitting between them. Germline CDR1 reads MNHEY; CDR2 reads SMNVEV (reference sequence). The chain's CDR3 is CASSLTRSYEQYF. The DNA for the CDR3 is TGTGCCAGCAGTTTAACGAGAAGCTACGAGCAGTACTTC.

The chain employs TRBV6-6 and TRBJ2-7, with 7 bases lining up with TRBD1. CDR1 is MNHNY, CDR2 SVGAGI, per germline (reference sequence). CDR3 length: 14 amino acids. Germline trimming cut 6 bases from V and 3 bases from J; bases unmatched to any gene: 8. The CDR3 sequence is CASSRQGQYYEQYF. CDR3 nucleotides: TGTGCCAGCAGCCGACAGGGACAGTACTACGAGCAGTACTTC.

The rearrangement links TRBV4-2 to TRBJ2-5, with D hard to call. V was shortened by 3 bases and J by 4 bases, with 3 bases between the two germline ends. The CDR3 loop spans 11 amino acids. The V gene's germline CDR1 is LGHNA and CDR2 YNFKEQ. The CDR3: CASSQAETQYF. Written as DNA, the CDR3 is TGTGCCAGCAGCCAGGCAGAGACCCAGTACTTC.

This sequence joins TRBV14 and TRBJ1-2; 8 bases line up with TRBD1. Germline V CDR1 and CDR2: SGHDN, FVKESK. The CDR3 has 15 residues. The ends lost 0 bases at V and 6 bases at J; junction bases unmatched: 6. The CDR3 is CASSQDRRGPDGYTF. The CDR3, as DNA: TGTGCCAGCAGCCAAGATCGCAGGGGGCCAGATGGCTACACCTTC.

V is TRBV6-5 and J is TRBJ1-2, with D maybe TRBD1 (5 bases). Trimming removed 6 bases from V and 3 bases from J, with 11 bases in between. The CDR3 extends over 13 amino acids. Germline V gives CDR1 MNHEY, CDR2 SVGAGI. DNA of the CDR3: TGTGCCAGCAGCCCACCGGGGGACTATGGCTACACCTTC. This gives the protein CASSPPGDYGYTF.

The rearrangement joins TRBV13 to TRBJ2-3; TRBD2 matches at 7 bases. The length of the CDR3 is 17 residues. Trimming cost V 6 bases and J 2 bases; bases outside gene matches: 14. CDR1 is PRHDT, CDR2 FYEKMQ, per germline (reference sequence). Here the CDR3 DNA reads TGTGCCAGCAGTGGTTCATGGGCTAGCGGTGACACAGATACGCAGTATTTT. Its protein product is CASSGSWASGDTDTQYF.

The rearrangement links TRBV5-1 to TRBJ1-2; 7 positions match TRBD1. The CDR3 loop spans 13 amino acids. V lost 0 bases, J lost 5 bases, and 1 base stayed unmatched. CDR1 is SGHRS and CDR2 is YFSETQ in the germline V gene. CDR3 coding DNA: TGCGCCAGCAGCTTGGACAGGGGATATGGCTACACCTTC. Translation gives CASSLDRGYGYTF.

J is TRBJ2-2 and V is TRBV25-1; D might be TRBD2 (7 bases). The germline gives CDR1 MGHDK, CDR2 SYGVNS. The CDR3 extends over 15 amino acids. The V end was cut by 3 bases, the J end by 6 bases, with 14 bases between. The CDR3 DNA reads as TGTGCCAGCAGTGATGAAGGCGGGGGCCCCGGGGAGCTGTTTTTT. Its translation is CASSDEGGGPGELFF.

The V call is TRBV19, the J call TRBJ2-7; tentative D call: TRBD1 (6 bases). Germline V gene sequence: CDR1 LNHDA, CDR2 SQIVND (reference sequence). This CDR3 comprises 15 residues. V was trimmed by 3 bases and J by 1 base, leaving 13 bases between them. The CDR3 reads CASSIGQGLSYEQYF. The CDR3 DNA follows: TGTGCCAGTAGTATCGGCCAGGGGTTGTCCTACGAGCAGTACTTC.

The V and J genes are TRBV10-2 and TRBJ2-7; tentatively, D is TRBD1 (5 bases). The CDR3 consists of 14 residues. V was shortened by 3 bases and J by 3 bases, with 12 bases between the two germline ends. CDR1 and CDR2 from the germline V gene are WSHSY and SAAADI. The CDR3 loop reads CASSESGSIYEQYF. DNA for the CDR3: TGCGCCAGCAGTGAATCAGGGTCTATCTACGAGCAGTACTTC.

The rearrangement links TRBV6-5 to TRBJ2-7, with D possibly being TRBD1 (6 bases). Between the trimmed V and J ends, which lost 0 bases and 7 bases, there was a span of 7 bases. The germline V gene encodes CDR1 MNHEY and CDR2 SVGAGI. The length of the CDR3 is 12 residues. The CDR3 loop is CASSYSDREQYF. CDR3 DNA: TGTGCCAGCAGTTACTCGGACAGAGAGCAGTACTTC.

The V and J genes are TRBV19 and TRBJ2-7; 10 bases are a match to TRBD1. Germline V gene data show CDR1 as LNHDA and CDR2 as SQIVND (reference sequence). CDR3 length: 18 amino acids. With V trimmed by 4 bases and J by 2 bases, 14 bases remained unmatched. CDR3 nucleotides: TGTGCCAGTAGTACCGGGGGGACAGGGGTGGACAAAACCTACGAGCAGTACTTC. Residues: CASSTGGTGVDKTYEQYF.

This clone was counted once. Other DNA variants within this sample encode the same CDR3. The genes are TRBV30 and TRBJ2-1; TRBD2 agrees at 10 bases. After removal of 4 bases from V and 5 bases from J, the junction contained 11 bases not matched to a gene. The germline V gene encodes CDR1 GTSNPN and CDR2 SVGIG (reference sequence). CDR3 size: 16 residues. DNA for the CDR3: TGTGCCTGGACCGGTTTGGGGACTAGCGTAAACAATGAGCAGTTCTTC. Translated, it gives CAWTGLGTSVNNEQFF.

V gene TRBV15 combines with J gene TRBJ2-1, with 8 bases identical to TRBD2. This CDR3 region has 14 residues. J lost 5 bases, V lost 4 bases, and 4 bases had no gene match. Germline CDR1 reads LNHNV; CDR2 reads YYDKDF (reference sequence). CDR3 bases: TGTGCCACCAGCACCGGGGGGGAACACAATGAGCAGTTCTTC. Amino acids: CATSTGGEHNEQFF. Filled out from reference TRBV15 and TRBJ2-1, the complete variable domain reads DAMVIQNPRYQVTQFGKPVTLSCSQTLNHNVMYWYQQKSSQAPKLLFHYYDKDFNNEADTPDNFQSRRPNTSFCFLDIRSPGLGDTAMYLCATSTGGEHNEQFFGPGTRLTVL.

This clone has only a few counts. The gene calls are TRBV5-6 and TRBJ1-6, with D possibly matching TRBD1 (5 bases). The length of the CDR3 is 15 residues. The V gene lost 1 base and the J gene lost 7 bases, with 12 bases spanning the gap. Per the germline V gene, CDR1 is SGHDT and CDR2 is YYEEEE. The CDR3 is CASSLLGRENSPLHF. For the CDR3, the DNA is TGTGCCAGCAGCTTGCTTGGCAGGGAAAATTCACCCCTCCACTTT. Drawing the rest from reference TRBV5-6 and TRBJ1-6, the complete variable domain is DAGVTQSPTHLIKTRGQQVTLRCSPKSGHDTVSWYQQALGQGPQFIFQYYEEEERQRGNFPDRFSGHQFPNYSSELNVNALLLGDSALYLCASSLLGRENSPLHFGNGTRLTVT.

The chain recombines TRBV9 with TRBJ1-2; D may be TRBD1 (5 bases). This CDR3 spans 17 amino acids. The V gene's germline CDR1 is SGDLS and CDR2 YYNGEE. Between the trimmed V and J ends, which lost 0 bases and 3 bases, there was a span of 18 bases. As DNA, the CDR3 is TGTGCCAGCAGCGTAGATTTTATCCGGGTAGGGGACTATGGCTACACCTTC. This codes for CASSVDFIRVGDYGYTF.